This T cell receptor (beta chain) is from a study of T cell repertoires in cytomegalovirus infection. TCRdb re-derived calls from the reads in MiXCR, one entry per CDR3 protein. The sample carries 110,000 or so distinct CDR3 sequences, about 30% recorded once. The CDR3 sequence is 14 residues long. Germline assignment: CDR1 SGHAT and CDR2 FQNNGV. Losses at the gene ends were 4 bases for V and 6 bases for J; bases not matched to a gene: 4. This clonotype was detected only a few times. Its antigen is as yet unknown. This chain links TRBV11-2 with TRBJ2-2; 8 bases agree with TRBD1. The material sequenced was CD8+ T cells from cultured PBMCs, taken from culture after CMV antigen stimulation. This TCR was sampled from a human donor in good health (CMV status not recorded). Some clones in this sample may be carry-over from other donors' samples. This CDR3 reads CASSYTGGSGELFF. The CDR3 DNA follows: TGTGCCAGCAGCTACACAGGGGGTTCCGGGGAGCTGTTTTTT.